This T cell receptor (beta chain) derives from a study of blood T cells in healthy people across ages. Study conclusions and caveats: Versus aged donors, long-lived donors had higher diversity and more naive CD4+ cells.

Primers used in a second PCR of roughly 7 to 12 cycles were a sample-barcoded 5' primer and a J-beta primer mix. TCRdb itself ran the 5' RACE reads through MiXCR, one entry per CDR3 protein. Of about a million distinct CDR3 sequences detected, roughly 50% appear once; the ten largest clones hold 20% to 25%. CDR1 and CDR2 (germline): DFQATT, SNEGSKA (reference sequence). CDR3 size: 14 residues. The germline V and J ends were trimmed by 6 bases and 4 bases, with 16 bases remaining between them. As concerns this clonotype: Antigen: not known.

The study drew donors from healthy Caucasian individuals in Russia aged roughly 6 to 90. Sequencing was carried out using blood. The chain employs TRBV20-1 and TRBJ2-1, with D possibly called TRBD1 or TRBD2 (5 bases each). The clonotype was recovered from a woman in her sixties in good health. The CDR3 coding sequence is TGCAGTGCGGGGGATCGTGGGGTATACAATGAGCAGTTCTTC. Translated: CSAGDRGVYNEQFF.